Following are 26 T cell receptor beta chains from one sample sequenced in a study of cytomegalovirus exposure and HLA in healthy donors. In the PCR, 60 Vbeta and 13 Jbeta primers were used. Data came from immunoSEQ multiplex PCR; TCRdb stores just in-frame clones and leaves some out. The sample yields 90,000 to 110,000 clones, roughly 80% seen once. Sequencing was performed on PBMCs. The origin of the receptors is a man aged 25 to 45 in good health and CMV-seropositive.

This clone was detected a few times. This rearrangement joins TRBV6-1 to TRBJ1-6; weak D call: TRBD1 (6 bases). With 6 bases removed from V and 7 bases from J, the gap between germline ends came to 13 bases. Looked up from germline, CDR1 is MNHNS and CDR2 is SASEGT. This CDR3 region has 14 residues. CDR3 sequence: CASSAQGRNSPLHF. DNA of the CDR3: TGTGCCAGCAGCGCACAGGGACGGAATTCACCCCTCCACTTT.

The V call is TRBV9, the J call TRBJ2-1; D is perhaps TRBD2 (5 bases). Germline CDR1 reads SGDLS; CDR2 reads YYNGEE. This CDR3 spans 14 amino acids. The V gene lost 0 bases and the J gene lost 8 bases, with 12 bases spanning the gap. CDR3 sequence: CASSVELVGYEQFF. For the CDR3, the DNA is TGTGCCAGCAGCGTAGAACTAGTTGGCTATGAGCAGTTCTTC.

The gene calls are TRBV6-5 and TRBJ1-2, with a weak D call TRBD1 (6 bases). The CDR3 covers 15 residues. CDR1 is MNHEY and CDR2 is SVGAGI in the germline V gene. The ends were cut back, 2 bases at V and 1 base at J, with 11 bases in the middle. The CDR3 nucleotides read TGTGCCAGCAGTTACGGGACACCAATTAACTATGGCTACACCTTC. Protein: CASSYGTPINYGYTF.

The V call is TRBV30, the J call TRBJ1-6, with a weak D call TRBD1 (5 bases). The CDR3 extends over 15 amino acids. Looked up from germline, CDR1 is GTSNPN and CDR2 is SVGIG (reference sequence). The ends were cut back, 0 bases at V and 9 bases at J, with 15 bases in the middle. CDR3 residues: CAWSVPRGYGSPLHF. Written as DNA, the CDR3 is TGTGCCTGGAGTGTACCGCGGGGGTACGGTTCACCCCTCCACTTT. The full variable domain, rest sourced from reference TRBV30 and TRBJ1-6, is SQTIHQWPATLVQPVGSPLSLECTVEGTSNPNLYWYRQAAGRGLQLLFYSVGIGQISSEVPQNLSASRPQDRQFILSSKKLLLSDSGFYLCAWSVPRGYGSPLHFGNGTRLTVT.

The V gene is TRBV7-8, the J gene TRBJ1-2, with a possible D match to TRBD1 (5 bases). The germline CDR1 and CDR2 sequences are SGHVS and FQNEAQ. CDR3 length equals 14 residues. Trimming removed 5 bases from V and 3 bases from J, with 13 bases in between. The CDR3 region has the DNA TGTGCCAGCAGCCGACTCACGGGGGACTATGGCTACACCTTC. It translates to CASSRLTGDYGYTF.

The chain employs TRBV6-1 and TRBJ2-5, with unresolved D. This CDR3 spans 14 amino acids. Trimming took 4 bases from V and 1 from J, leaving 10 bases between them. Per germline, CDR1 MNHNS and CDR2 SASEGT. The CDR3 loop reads CASSARWAQETQYF. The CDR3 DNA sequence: TGTGCCAGCAGTGCAAGGTGGGCCCAAGAGACCCAGTACTTC.

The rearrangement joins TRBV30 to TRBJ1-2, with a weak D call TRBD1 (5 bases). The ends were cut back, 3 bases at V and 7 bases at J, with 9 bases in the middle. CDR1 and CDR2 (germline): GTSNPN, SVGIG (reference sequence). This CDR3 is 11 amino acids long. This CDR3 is CAWRQAPGYTF. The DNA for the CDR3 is TGTGCCTGGAGACAGGCTCCTGGCTACACCTTC.

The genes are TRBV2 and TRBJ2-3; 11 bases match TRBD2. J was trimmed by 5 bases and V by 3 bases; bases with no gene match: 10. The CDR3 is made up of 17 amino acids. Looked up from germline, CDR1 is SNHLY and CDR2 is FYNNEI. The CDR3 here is CASSEGALAGAQDTQYF. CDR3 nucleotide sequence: TGTGCCAGCAGTGAGGGCGCACTAGCGGGGGCCCAAGATACGCAGTATTTT.

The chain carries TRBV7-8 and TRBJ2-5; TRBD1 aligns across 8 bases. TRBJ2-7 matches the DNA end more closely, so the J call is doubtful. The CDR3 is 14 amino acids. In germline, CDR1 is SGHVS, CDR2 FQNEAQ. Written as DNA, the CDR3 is TGTGCCAGCAGCGGGCCAGGGGGCTATTACGAGCAGTACTTC. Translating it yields CASSGPGGYYEQYF.

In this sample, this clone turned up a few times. CDR3 DNA: TGTGCCAGCACCCGACAGGGAGCCACTGAAGCTTTCTTT. Protein product: CASTRQGATEAFF. The J gene is TRBJ1-1, the V gene TRBV27; TRBD1 aligns across 7 bases. V lost 7 bases, J lost 4 bases, and 6 bases stayed unmatched. CDR1 is MNHEY, CDR2 SMNVEV, per germline (reference sequence). The length of the CDR3 is 13 residues.

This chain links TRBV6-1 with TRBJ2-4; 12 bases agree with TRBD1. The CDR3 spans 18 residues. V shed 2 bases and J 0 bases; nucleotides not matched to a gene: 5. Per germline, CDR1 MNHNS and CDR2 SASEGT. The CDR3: CASSEWDRGLEAKNIQYF. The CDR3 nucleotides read TGTGCCAGCAGTGAATGGGACAGGGGGCTAGAAGCCAAAAACATTCAGTACTTC.

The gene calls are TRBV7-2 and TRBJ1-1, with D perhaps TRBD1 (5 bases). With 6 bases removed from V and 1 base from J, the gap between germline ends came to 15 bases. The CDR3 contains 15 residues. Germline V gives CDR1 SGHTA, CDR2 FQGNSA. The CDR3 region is CASRRFVDRNTEAFF. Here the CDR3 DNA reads TGTGCCAGCAGAAGATTCGTCGACAGGAACACTGAAGCTTTCTTT.

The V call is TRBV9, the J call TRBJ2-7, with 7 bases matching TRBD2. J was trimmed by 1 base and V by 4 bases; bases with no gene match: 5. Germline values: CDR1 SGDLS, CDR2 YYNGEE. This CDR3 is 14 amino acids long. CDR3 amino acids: CASSPGGGSYEQYF. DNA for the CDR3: TGTGCCAGCAGCCCGGGGGGAGGGTCCTACGAGCAGTACTTC.

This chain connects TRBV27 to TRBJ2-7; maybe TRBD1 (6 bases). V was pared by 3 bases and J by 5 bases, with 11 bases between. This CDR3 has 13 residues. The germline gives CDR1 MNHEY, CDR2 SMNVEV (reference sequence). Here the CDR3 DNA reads TGTGCCAGCAGTTTCCAGGGGAACCACGAGCAGTACTTC. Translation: CASSFQGNHEQYF.

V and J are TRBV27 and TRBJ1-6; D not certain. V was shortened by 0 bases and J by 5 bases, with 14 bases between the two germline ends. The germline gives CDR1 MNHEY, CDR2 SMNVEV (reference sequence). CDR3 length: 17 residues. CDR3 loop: CASSLSMPVPNNSPLHF. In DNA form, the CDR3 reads TGTGCCAGCAGTTTATCGATGCCAGTTCCCAATAATTCACCCCTCCACTTT.

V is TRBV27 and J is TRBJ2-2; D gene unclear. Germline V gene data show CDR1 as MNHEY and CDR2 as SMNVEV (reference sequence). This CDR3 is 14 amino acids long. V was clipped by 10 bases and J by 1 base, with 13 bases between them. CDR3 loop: CATKRERNTGELFF. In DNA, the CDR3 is TGTGCCACTAAGAGAGAGAGGAACACCGGGGAGCTGTTTTTT.

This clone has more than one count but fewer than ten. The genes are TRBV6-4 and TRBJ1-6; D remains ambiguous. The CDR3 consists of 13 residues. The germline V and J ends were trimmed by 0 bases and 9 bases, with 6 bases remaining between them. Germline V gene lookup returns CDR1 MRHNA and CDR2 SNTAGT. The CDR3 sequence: CASSDSESSPLHF. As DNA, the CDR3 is TGTGCCAGCAGTGACTCGGAGAGTTCACCCCTCCACTTT.

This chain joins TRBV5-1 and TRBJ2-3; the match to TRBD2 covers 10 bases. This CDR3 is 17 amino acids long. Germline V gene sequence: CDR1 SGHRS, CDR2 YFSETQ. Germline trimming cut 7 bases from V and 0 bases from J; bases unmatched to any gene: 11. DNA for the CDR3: TGCGCCAGCTCCCCTAGCGGGGGTATATCTAGCACAGATACGCAGTATTTT. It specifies CASSPSGGISSTDTQYF.

The CDR3 DNA sequence: TGTGCCAGCACCCGGGTATGGCCAAACACTGAAGCTTTCTTT. It specifies CASTRVWPNTEAFF. The chain carries TRBV5-6 and TRBJ1-1; D not resolved. The ends were cut back, 6 bases at V and 2 bases at J, with 14 bases in the middle. The CDR3 runs to 14 residues. The germline V gene encodes CDR1 SGHDT and CDR2 YYEEEE.

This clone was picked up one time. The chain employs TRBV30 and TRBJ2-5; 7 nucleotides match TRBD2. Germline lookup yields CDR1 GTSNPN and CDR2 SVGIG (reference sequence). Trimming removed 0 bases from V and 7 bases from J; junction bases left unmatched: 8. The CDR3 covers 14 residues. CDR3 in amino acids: CAWSVPRGVGTQYF. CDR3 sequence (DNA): TGTGCCTGGAGTGTACCCCGGGGGGTGGGGACCCAGTACTTC.

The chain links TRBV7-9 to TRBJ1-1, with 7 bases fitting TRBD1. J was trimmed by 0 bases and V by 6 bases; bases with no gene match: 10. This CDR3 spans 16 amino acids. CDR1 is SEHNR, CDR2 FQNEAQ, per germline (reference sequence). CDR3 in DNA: TGTGCCAGCAGGCCTAGGGCGACAGGGATGAACACTGAAGCTTTCTTT. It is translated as CASRPRATGMNTEAFF.

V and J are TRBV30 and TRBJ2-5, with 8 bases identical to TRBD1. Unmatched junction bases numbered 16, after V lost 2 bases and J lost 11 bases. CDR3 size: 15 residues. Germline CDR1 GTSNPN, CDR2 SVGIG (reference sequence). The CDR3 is CAWSQGTGGPREQYF. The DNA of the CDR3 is TGTGCCTGGAGTCAGGGGACAGGAGGCCCTCGAGAGCAGTACTTC.

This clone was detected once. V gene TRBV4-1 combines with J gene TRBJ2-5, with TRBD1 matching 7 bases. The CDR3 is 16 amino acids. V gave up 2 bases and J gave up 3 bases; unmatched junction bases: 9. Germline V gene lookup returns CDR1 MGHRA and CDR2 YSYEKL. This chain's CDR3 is CASSQPTQGVKETQYF. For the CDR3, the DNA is TGCGCCAGCAGCCAACCCACCCAGGGGGTTAAAGAGACCCAGTACTTC.

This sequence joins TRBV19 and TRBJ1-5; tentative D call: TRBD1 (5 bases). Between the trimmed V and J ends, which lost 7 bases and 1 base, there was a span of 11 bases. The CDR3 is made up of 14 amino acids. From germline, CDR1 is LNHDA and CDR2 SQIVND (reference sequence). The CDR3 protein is CASNKRGSNQPQHF. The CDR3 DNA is TGTGCCAGTAATAAGCGGGGGAGCAATCAGCCCCAGCATTTT.

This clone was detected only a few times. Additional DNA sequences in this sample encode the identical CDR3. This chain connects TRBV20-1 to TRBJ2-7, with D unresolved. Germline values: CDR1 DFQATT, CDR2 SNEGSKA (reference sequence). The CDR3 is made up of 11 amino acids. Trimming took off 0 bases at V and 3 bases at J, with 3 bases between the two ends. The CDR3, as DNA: TGCAGTGCTAGAGACAACTACGAGCAGTACTTC. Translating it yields CSARDNYEQYF.

The CDR3 DNA is TGTGCCAGCTGCCATGACCTCTCCTCCGGGACAGGGGACTTCAATGAGCAGTTCTTC. Its protein product is CASCHDLSSGTGDFNEQFF. The chain has TRBV5-6 and TRBJ2-1; 10 nucleotides line up with TRBD1. The CDR3 totals 19 residues. Germline V gene sequence: CDR1 SGHDT, CDR2 YYEEEE. Trimming at V came to 7 bases and at J to 6 bases, leaving 22 bases not matched to a gene.